A single T cell receptor beta chain is shown here with its context. Per the original data handling: Estimates of nucleated cell counts were drawn from the amplification of reference gene primers. This table comes from immunoSEQ multiplex PCR, and its TCRdb copy is limited to in-frame clones, with some not included. V, J and clone size reflect that table, while D and trimming were determined from the DNA. The sample holds 140,000 to 150,000 clones; about nine tenths are singletons and the top ten take 1.5% to 2%. This record belongs to a study of blood T cell repertoires in COVID-19. This clonotype was sampled from a human donor in a cohort sampled during active COVID-19. The sample comprised peripheral blood.

CDR3 nucleotides: TGCGCCAGCATGCGCGACGGAGGTTCTAATGAAAAACTGTTTTTT. This encodes CASMRDGGSNEKLFF. The chain recombines TRBV5-1 with TRBJ1-4; no clear D gene. Germline-derived CDR1 and CDR2 are SGHRS and YFSETQ. V lost 6 bases, J lost 3 bases, and 15 bases lay in between. The CDR3 loop spans 15 amino acids.